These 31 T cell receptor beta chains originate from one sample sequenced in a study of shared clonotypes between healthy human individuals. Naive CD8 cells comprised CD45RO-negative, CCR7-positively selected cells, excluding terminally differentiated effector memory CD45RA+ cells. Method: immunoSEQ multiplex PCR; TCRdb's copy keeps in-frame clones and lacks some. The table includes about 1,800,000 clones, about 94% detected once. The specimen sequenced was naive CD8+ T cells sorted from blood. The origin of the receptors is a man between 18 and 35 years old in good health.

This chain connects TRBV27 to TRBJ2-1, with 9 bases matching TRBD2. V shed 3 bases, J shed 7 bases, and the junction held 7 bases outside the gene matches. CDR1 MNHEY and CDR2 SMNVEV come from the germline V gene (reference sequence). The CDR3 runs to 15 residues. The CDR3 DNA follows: TGTGCCAGCAGTTTTCGATTAGCGGGGGCGAATGAGCAGTTCTTC. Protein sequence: CASSFRLAGANEQFF.

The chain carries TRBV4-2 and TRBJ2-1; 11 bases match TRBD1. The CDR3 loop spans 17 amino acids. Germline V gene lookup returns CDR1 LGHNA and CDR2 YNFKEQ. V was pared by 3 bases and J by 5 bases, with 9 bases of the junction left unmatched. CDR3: CASSQETGTGGHNEQFF. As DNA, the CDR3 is TGTGCCAGCAGCCAGGAGACCGGGACAGGGGGACACAATGAGCAGTTCTTC.

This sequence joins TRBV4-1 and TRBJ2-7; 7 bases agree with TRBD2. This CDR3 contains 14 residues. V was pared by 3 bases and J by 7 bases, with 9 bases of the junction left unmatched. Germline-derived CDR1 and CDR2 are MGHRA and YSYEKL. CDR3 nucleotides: TGCGCCAGCAGCCATAACGGGGGGACCTCTGAGCAGTACTTC. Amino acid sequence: CASSHNGGTSEQYF.

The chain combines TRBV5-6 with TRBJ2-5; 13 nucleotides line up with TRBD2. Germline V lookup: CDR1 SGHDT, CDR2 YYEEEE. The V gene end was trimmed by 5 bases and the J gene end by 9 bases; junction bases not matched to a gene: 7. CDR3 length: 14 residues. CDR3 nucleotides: TGTGCCAGCAGACTAGCGGGGGGGGCGATCCCCCAGTACTTC. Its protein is CASRLAGGAIPQYF.

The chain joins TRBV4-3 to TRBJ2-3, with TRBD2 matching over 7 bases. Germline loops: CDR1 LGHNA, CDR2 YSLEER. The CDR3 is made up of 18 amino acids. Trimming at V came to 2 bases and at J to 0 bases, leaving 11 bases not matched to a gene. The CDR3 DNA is TGCGCCAGCAGCCAACTCCTAGCTAGCGGAGCCAGCACAGATACGCAGTATTTT. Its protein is CASSQLLASGASTDTQYF.

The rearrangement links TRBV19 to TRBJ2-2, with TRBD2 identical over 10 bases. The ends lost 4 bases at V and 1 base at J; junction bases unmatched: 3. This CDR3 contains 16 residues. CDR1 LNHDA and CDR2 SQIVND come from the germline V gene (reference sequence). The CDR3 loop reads CASSNPSGGNTGELFF. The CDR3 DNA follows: TGTGCCAGTAGTAATCCTAGCGGGGGGAACACCGGGGAGCTGTTTTTT.

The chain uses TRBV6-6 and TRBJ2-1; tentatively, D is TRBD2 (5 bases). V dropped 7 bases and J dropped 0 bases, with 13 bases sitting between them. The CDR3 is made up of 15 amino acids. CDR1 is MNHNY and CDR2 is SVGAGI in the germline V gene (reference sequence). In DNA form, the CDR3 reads TGTGCCAGCAACCCCTCGGGGAGCTCCTACAATGAGCAGTTCTTC. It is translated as CASNPSGSSYNEQFF.

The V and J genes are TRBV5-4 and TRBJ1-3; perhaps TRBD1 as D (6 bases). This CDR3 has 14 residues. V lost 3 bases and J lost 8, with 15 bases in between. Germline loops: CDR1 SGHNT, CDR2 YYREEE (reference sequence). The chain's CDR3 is CASSWGASGDTIYF. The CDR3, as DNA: TGTGCCAGCAGCTGGGGGGCCAGCGGGGACACCATATATTTT.

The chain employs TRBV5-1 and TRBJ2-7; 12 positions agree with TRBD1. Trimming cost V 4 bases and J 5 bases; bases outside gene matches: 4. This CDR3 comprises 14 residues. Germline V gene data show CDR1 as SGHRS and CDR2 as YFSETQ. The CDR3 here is CASSGTGGRNEQYF. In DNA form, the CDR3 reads TGCGCCAGCAGCGGGACAGGGGGCAGAAACGAGCAGTACTTC.

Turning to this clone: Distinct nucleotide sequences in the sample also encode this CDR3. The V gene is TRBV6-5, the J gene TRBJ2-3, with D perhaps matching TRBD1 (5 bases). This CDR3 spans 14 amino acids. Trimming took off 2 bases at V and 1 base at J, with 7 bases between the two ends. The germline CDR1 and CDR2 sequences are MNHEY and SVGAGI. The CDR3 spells CASSYGAGTDTQYF. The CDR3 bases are TGTGCCAGCAGTTACGGGGCAGGCACAGATACGCAGTATTTT.

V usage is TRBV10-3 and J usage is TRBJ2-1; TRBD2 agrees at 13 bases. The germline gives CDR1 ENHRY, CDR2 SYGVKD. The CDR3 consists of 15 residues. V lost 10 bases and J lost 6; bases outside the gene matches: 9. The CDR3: CASLDTSGRVNEQFF. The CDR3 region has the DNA TGTGCCAGCCTAGACACTAGCGGGAGGGTCAATGAGCAGTTCTTC.

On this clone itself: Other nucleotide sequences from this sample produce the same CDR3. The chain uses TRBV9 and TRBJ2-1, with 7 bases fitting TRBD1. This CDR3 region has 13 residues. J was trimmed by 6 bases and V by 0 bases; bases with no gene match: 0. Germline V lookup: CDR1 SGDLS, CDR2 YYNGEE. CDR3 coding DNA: TGTGCCAGCAGCGTAGCAGGGGGCAATGAGCAGTTCTTC. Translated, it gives CASSVAGGNEQFF.

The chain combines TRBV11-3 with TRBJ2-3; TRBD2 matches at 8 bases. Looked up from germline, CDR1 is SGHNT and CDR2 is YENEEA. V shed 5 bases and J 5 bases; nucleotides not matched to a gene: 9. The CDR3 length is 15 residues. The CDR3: CASSAGGLAVDTQYF. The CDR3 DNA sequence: TGTGCCAGCAGCGCTGGCGGACTAGCTGTAGATACGCAGTATTTT.

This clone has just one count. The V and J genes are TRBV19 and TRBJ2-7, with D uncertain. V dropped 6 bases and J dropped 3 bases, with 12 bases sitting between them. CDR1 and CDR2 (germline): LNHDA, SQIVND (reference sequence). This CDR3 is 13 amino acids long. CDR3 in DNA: TGTGCCAGTAGCGGAGACCCGTTCTACGAGCAGTACTTC. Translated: CASSGDPFYEQYF.

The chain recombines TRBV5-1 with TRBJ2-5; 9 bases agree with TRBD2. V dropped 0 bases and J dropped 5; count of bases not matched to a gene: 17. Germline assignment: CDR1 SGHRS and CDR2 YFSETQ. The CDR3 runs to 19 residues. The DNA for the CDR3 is TGCGCCAGCAGCTTGGTTGCTCTAGCGGGATTCGTTTCTCGGGAGACCCAGTACTTC. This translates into CASSLVALAGFVSRETQYF.

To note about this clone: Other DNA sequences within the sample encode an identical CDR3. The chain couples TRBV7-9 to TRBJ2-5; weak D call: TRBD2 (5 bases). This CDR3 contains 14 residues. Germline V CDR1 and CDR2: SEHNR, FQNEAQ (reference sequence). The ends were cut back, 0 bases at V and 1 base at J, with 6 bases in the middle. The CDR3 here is CASSLAGSQETQYF. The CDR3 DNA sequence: TGTGCCAGCAGCTTAGCGGGGAGCCAAGAGACCCAGTACTTC.

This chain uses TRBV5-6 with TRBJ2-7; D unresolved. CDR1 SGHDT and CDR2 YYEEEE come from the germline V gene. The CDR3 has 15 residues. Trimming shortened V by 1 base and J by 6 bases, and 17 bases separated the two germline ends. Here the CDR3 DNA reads TGTGCCAGCAGCTTGATCGCGCCCTTGGGTATCGAGCAGTACTTC. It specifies CASSLIAPLGIEQYF.

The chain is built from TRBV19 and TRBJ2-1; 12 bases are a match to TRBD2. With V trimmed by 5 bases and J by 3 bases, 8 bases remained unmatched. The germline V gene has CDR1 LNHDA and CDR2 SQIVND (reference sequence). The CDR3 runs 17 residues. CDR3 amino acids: CASSPRTSGKHYNEQFF. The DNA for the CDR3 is TGTGCCAGTAGTCCAAGGACTAGCGGGAAACACTACAATGAGCAGTTCTTC.

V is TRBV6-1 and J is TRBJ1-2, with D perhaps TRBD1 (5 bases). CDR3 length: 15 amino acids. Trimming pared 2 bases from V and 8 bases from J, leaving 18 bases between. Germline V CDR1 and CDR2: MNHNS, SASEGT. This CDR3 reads CASSEMQGPGGGYTF. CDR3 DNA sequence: TGTGCCAGCAGTGAAATGCAGGGCCCAGGAGGCGGCTACACCTTC.

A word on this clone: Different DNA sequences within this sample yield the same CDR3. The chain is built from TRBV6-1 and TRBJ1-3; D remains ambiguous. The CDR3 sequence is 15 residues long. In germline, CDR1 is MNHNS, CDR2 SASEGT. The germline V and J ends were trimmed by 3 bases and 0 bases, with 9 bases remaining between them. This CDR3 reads CASSDGRSSGNTIYF. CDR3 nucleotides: TGTGCCAGCAGTGACGGCAGGTCCTCTGGAAACACCATATATTTT.

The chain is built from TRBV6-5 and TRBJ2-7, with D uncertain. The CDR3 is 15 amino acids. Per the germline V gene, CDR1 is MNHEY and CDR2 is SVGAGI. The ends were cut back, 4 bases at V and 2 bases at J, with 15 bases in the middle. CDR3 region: CASSFLERVTYEQYF. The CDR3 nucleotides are TGTGCCAGCAGTTTCCTAGAACGGGTAACCTACGAGCAGTACTTC.

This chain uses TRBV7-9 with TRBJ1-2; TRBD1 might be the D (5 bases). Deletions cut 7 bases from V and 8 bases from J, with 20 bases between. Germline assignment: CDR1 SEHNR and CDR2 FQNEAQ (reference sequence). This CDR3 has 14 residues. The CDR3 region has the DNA TGTGCCAGCACCCAGATGTCTGGGGGAGAGGGCTACACCTTC. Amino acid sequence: CASTQMSGGEGYTF.

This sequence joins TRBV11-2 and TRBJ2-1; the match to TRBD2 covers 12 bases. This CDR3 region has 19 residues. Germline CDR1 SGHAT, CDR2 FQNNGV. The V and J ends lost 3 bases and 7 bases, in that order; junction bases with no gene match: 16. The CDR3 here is CASSLVAGLAGLHGNEQFF. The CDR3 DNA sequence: TGTGCCAGCAGCTTGGTAGCTGGACTAGCGGGACTTCACGGAAATGAGCAGTTCTTC.

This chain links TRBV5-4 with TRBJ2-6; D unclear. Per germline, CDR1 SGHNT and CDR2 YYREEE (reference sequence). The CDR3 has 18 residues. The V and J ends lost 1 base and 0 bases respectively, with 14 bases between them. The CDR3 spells CASSLHLIPSSGANVLTF. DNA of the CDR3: TGTGCCAGCAGCTTGCATCTTATCCCGAGCTCTGGGGCCAACGTCCTGACTTTC.

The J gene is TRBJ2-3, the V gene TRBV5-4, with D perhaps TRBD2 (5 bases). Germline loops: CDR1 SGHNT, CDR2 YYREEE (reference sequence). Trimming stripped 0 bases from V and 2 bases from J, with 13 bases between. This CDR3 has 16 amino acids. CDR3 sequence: CASSLALGLVTDTQYF. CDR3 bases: TGTGCCAGCAGCTTGGCCCTCGGACTGGTCACAGATACGCAGTATTTT.

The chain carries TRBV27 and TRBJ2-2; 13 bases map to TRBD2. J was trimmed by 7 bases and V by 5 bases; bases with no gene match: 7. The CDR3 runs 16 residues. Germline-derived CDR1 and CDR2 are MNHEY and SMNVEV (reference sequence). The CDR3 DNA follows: TGTGCCAGCAGTAAACTAGCGGGGGGGCCCGGCGGGGAGCTGTTTTTT. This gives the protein CASSKLAGGPGGELFF.

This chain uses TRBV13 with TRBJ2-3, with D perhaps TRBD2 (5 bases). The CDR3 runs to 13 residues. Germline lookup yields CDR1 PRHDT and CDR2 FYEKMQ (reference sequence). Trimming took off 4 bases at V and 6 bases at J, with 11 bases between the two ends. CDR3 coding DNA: TGTGCCAGCAGCTCGCCGGGGAAGGATACGCAGTATTTT. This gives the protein CASSSPGKDTQYF.

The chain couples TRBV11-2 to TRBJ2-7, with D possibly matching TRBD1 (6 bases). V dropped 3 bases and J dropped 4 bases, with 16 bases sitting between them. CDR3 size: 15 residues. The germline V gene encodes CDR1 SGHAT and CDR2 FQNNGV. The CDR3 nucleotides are TGTGCCAGCAGCTTTGGCCAGGGGAATTTTTACGAGCAGTACTTC. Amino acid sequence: CASSFGQGNFYEQYF.

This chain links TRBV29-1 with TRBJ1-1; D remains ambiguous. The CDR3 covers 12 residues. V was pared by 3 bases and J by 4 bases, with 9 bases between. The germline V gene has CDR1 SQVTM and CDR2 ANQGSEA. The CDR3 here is CSVEAEITEAFF. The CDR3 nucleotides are TGCAGCGTTGAGGCCGAGATCACTGAAGCTTTCTTT.

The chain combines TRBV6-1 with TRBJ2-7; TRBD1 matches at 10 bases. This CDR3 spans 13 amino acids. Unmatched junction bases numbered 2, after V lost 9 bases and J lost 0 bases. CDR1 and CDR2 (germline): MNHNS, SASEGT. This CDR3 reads CASRDRGSYEQYF. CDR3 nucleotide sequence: TGTGCCAGTCGGGACAGGGGCTCCTACGAGCAGTACTTC.

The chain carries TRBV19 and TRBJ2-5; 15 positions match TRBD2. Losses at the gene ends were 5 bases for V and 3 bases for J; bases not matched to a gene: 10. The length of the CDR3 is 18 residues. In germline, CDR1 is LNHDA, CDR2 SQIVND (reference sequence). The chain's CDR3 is CASSPRTSGRVPKETQYF. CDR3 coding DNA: TGTGCCAGTAGTCCGCGGACTAGCGGGAGGGTACCCAAAGAGACCCAGTACTTC.